The rows below give T cell receptor beta chains drawn from one sample of a study of blood T cell repertoires in COVID-19. Repertoires were generated with immunoSEQ multiplex PCR, while TCRdb's copy carries only in-frame clones and drops some. The sample yields about 62,000 clones, around 87% seen once. Material for sequencing was peripheral blood. The receptors derive from an older woman with COVID-19, enrolled during active disease. Both conserved end residues are trimmed from each CDR3. The order of the fields is CDR3 protein, V gene, J gene.

cdr3_aa: ASSLENANSPLH
v_call: TRBV5-1
j_call: TRBJ1-6

cdr3_aa: ASSSTRGTYEQY
v_call: TRBV11-3
j_call: TRBJ2-7

cdr3_aa: ASRSGTANYEQY
v_call: TRBV5-1
j_call: TRBJ2-7

cdr3_aa: ASSMVSQGEDTEAF
v_call: TRBV19
j_call: TRBJ1-1

cdr3_aa: ASSLELAGGKF
v_call: TRBV7-3
j_call: TRBJ2-1

cdr3_aa: ASIDSPNSPLH
v_call: TRBV6-6
j_call: TRBJ1-6

cdr3_aa: ASSTGSNNEQF
v_call: TRBV6-2/TRBV6-3
j_call: TRBJ2-1

cdr3_aa: SVPGLADEQF
v_call: TRBV29-1
j_call: TRBJ2-1

cdr3_aa: ASSRTGTGGYGYT
v_call: TRBV5-8
j_call: TRBJ1-2

cdr3_aa: ASSRAGGSLDTQY
v_call: TRBV7-3
j_call: TRBJ2-3

cdr3_aa: ASSFTGRNTEAF
v_call: TRBV13
j_call: TRBJ1-1

cdr3_aa: ASSQPLVGGLGEKLF
v_call: TRBV3-1/TRBV3-2
j_call: TRBJ1-4

cdr3_aa: ASSQGVREKTDTQY
v_call: TRBV4-2
j_call: TRBJ2-3

cdr3_aa: SVDQGGNTEAF
v_call: TRBV29-1
j_call: TRBJ1-1

cdr3_aa: AWSASLIGRTDTQY
v_call: TRBV30
j_call: TRBJ2-3

cdr3_aa: ASSEEVTRGLYEQY
v_call: TRBV6-1
j_call: TRBJ2-7

cdr3_aa: ATSKTSGGYEQY
v_call: TRBV5-1
j_call: TRBJ2-7

cdr3_aa: ASSFRASGYNEQF
v_call: TRBV11-3
j_call: TRBJ2-1

cdr3_aa: ASSNRVGEQF
v_call: TRBV12-3/TRBV12-4
j_call: TRBJ2-1

cdr3_aa: ASSFQGAGTEAF
v_call: TRBV9
j_call: TRBJ1-1

cdr3_aa: ASSLAGLAGGGETQY
v_call: TRBV5-4
j_call: TRBJ2-5

cdr3_aa: ASRGQGSYEQY
v_call: TRBV28
j_call: TRBJ2-7

cdr3_aa: ASSSRTGVYEQY
v_call: TRBV25-1
j_call: TRBJ2-7

cdr3_aa: ASTEGQGIYEQY
v_call: TRBV5-1
j_call: TRBJ2-7

cdr3_aa: ASSIQKNTEAF
v_call: TRBV9
j_call: TRBJ1-1

cdr3_aa: ASTSGTGGLHSNQPQH
v_call: TRBV19
j_call: TRBJ1-5

cdr3_aa: ASSIGPPGTSGSETQY
v_call: TRBV19
j_call: TRBJ2-5

cdr3_aa: ASSQDWSINIQY
v_call: TRBV28
j_call: TRBJ2-4

cdr3_aa: ATSDRLGSLPEKLF
v_call: TRBV24-1
j_call: TRBJ1-4

cdr3_aa: AIRSKPASGGEQY
v_call: TRBV10-3
j_call: TRBJ2-7

cdr3_aa: ASSPRQANYGYT
v_call: TRBV27
j_call: TRBJ1-2

cdr3_aa: ASSPAYANYGYT
v_call: TRBV6-5
j_call: TRBJ1-2

cdr3_aa: ASSFSGEQY
v_call: TRBV28
j_call: TRBJ2-7

cdr3_aa: SVPSLRGSRGTQY
v_call: TRBV29-1
j_call: TRBJ2-3

cdr3_aa: ASSLGTSGIYEQY
v_call: TRBV13
j_call: TRBJ2-7